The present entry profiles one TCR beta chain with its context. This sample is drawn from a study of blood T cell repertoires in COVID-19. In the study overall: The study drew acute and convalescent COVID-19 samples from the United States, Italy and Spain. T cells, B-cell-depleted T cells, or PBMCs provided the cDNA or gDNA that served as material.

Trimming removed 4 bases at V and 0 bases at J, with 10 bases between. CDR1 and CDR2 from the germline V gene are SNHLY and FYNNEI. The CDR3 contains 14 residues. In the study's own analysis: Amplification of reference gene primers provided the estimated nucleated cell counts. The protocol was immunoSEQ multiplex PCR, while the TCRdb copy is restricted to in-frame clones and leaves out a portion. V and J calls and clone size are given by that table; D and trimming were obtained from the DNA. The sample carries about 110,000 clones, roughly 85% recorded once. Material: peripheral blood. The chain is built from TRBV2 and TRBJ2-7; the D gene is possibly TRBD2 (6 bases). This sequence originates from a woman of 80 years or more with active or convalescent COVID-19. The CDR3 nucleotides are TGTGCCAGCAGTGGGGAGCGGGTCTCCTACGAGCAGTACTTC. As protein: CASSGERVSYEQYF.